Below are 16 T cell receptor beta chains sequenced from a single sample in a study of CD8+ T cells in alopecia areata. The authors extracted RNA and reverse transcribed it into cDNA as the sequencing template. Here immunoSEQ multiplex PCR was the method, and the copy in TCRdb shows in-frame clones only, minus some. The profile covers 170,000 or so clones, with around 50% appearing a single time and 10% to 15% taken by the ten largest. Treatment defined: oral pan-JAK inhibitor, 5-10 mg twice daily. The sample in question was CD8+ T cells sorted from blood, obtained at week 24, from a patient treated with tofacitinib. Receptor source: a human donor with alopecia areata.

The V and J genes are TRBV29-1 and TRBJ2-1, with D possibly matching TRBD2 (5 bases). CDR1 and CDR2 (germline): SQVTM, ANQGSEA. Trimming took 3 bases from V and 1 from J, leaving 13 bases between them. This CDR3 contains 15 residues. The CDR3 sequence is CSVDGREGSYNEQFF. For the CDR3, the DNA is TGCAGCGTTGATGGTCGGGAAGGGTCCTACAATGAGCAGTTCTTC.

This chain links TRBV19 with TRBJ2-1; D not certain. The length of the CDR3 is 13 residues. CDR1 and CDR2 from the germline V gene are LNHDA and SQIVND (reference sequence). V lost 3 bases and J lost 8, with 11 bases in between. DNA of the CDR3: TGTGCCAGTAGTATCGCCCCTTGGGATGAGCAGTTCTTC. Encoded protein: CASSIAPWDEQFF.

As concerns this clone: Mismatch with germline at one junction end may stem from a read error. Other nucleotide sequences in the sample specify the same CDR3. This chain links TRBV29-1 with TRBJ2-3, with no clear D. The germline V gene has CDR1 SQVTM and CDR2 ANQGSEA. The CDR3 is made up of 13 amino acids. CDR3 in DNA: TGCAGCGTTGAAGATACCGCCCCAGATACGCAATATTTT. Its protein product is CSVEDTAPDTQYF.

The chain carries TRBV27 and TRBJ2-5; TRBD1 or TRBD2 may be the D gene (5 bases each). The CDR3 loop spans 16 amino acids. Germline loops: CDR1 MNHEY, CDR2 SMNVEV (reference sequence). Deletions cut 5 bases from V and 5 bases from J, with 21 bases between. In DNA form, the CDR3 reads TGTGCCAGCAGTCCGTTGGGACGTGTAGGATCCGAGACCCAGTACTTC. Protein product: CASSPLGRVGSETQYF.

In this sample, this clone turned up a few times. The genes are TRBV14 and TRBJ1-2; weak D call: TRBD1 (6 bases). Germline lookup yields CDR1 SGHDN and CDR2 FVKESK. The CDR3 contains 13 residues. The V end was cut by 1 base, the J end by 6 bases, with 9 bases between. CDR3 in DNA: TGTGCCAGCAGCCAAGTGGCAGGGGATGGCTACACCTTC. It translates to CASSQVAGDGYTF.

In this sample, this clone turned up a few times. This rearrangement joins TRBV29-1 to TRBJ2-1; 14 bases map to TRBD2. The CDR3 is 15 residues long. From germline, CDR1 is SQVTM and CDR2 ANQGSEA. With 7 bases clipped from V and 5 bases from J, the junction kept 7 bases outside the gene matches. CDR3 nucleotides: TGCAGCGCCGAGGGACTAGCGGGGGCCCACAATGAGCAGTTCTTC. Amino acid sequence: CSAEGLAGAHNEQFF.

The DNA for the CDR3 is TGTGCCAGCAGTGAAGTGGGGCGGTACAATGAGCAGTTCTTC. It encodes CASSEVGRYNEQFF. V and J are TRBV2 and TRBJ2-1; tentative D call: TRBD1 (5 bases). V was clipped by 1 base and J by 4 bases, with 8 bases between them. The CDR3 spans 14 residues. In germline, CDR1 is SNHLY, CDR2 FYNNEI. The full variable domain, completed using reference TRBV2 and TRBJ2-1, is EPEVTQTPSHQVTQMGQEVILRCVPISNHLYFYWYRQILGQKVEFLVSFYNNEISEKSEIFDDQFSVERPDGSNFTLKIRSTKLEDSAMYFCASSEVGRYNEQFFGPGTRLTVL.

The chain combines TRBV5-1 with TRBJ2-1; D unresolved. Trimming took off 1 base at V and 6 bases at J, with 11 bases between the two ends. Germline CDR1 SGHRS, CDR2 YFSETQ. CDR3 length: 14 amino acids. This chain's CDR3 is CASSLYSGTNEQFF. The CDR3 DNA sequence: TGCGCCAGCAGCTTGTACAGTGGAACCAATGAGCAGTTCTTC.

The V call is TRBV7-3, the J call TRBJ2-7, with 10 nucleotides matching TRBD1. The CDR3 contains 13 residues. V was pared by 5 bases and J by 5 bases, with 3 bases of the junction left unmatched. Germline V gene data show CDR1 as SGHTA and CDR2 as FQGTGA. The CDR3 loop reads CASSQTGGNEQYF. In DNA, the CDR3 is TGTGCCAGCAGCCAGACAGGGGGCAACGAGCAGTACTTC.

The gene calls are TRBV9 and TRBJ1-1, with 8 bases lining up with TRBD1. The CDR3 totals 13 residues. Per the germline V gene, CDR1 is SGDLS and CDR2 is YYNGEE. V shed 3 bases and J 6 bases; nucleotides not matched to a gene: 4. The CDR3 region is CASSALTGAEAFF. Here the CDR3 DNA reads TGTGCCAGCAGCGCCCTGACAGGGGCTGAAGCTTTCTTT.

This chain links TRBV19 with TRBJ1-1, with D possibly TRBD1 on 5 matching bases. The CDR3 has 14 amino acids. Trimming took 3 bases from V and 6 from J, leaving 14 bases between them. Per germline, CDR1 LNHDA and CDR2 SQIVND (reference sequence). CDR3 nucleotides: TGTGCCAGTAGTATGTTTAGGGACGATGCTGAAGCTTTCTTT. This sequence encodes CASSMFRDDAEAFF.

The gene calls are TRBV6-6 and TRBJ2-1; TRBD2 agrees at 12 bases. The CDR3 consists of 14 residues. V lost 8 bases to trimming and J lost 8 bases; unmatched junction nucleotides: 7. CDR1 is MNHNY, CDR2 SVGAGI, per germline (reference sequence). CDR3 sequence (DNA): TGTGCCAGCGACGGACTAGCGGGGATCGATGAGCAGTTCTTC. Translation: CASDGLAGIDEQFF.

This clone was counted between two and nine times. The J gene is TRBJ1-1, the V gene TRBV20-1, with D uncertain. V shed 3 bases and J shed 11 bases, with 13 bases lying between them. This CDR3 contains 11 residues. Germline V CDR1 and CDR2: DFQATT, SNEGSKA (reference sequence). DNA of the CDR3: TGCAGTGCTAGGCGGGCGGGTTCGGCTTTCTTT. It yields the protein CSARRAGSAFF.

This clone showed up just a few times. This rearrangement joins TRBV13 to TRBJ1-2; 12 positions match TRBD1. J was trimmed by 7 bases and V by 5 bases; bases with no gene match: 5. Germline V gives CDR1 PRHDT, CDR2 FYEKMQ (reference sequence). This CDR3 is 14 amino acids long. Written as DNA, the CDR3 is TGTGCCAGCAGCACTGGGACAGGGGGCCGTGGCTACACCTTC. This gives the protein CASSTGTGGRGYTF.

In this sample, this clone turned up a few times. The V gene is TRBV19, the J gene TRBJ2-3; the D call may be TRBD1 or TRBD2 (5 bases each). The length of the CDR3 is 14 residues. The ends were cut back, 9 bases at V and 3 bases at J, with 16 bases in the middle. CDR1 and CDR2 from the germline V gene are LNHDA and SQIVND (reference sequence). Here the CDR3 reads CAREPGRETDTQYF. Written as DNA, the CDR3 is TGTGCCAGGGAGCCGGGGCGAGAGACAGATACGCAGTATTTT.

The chain combines TRBV28 with TRBJ2-3; 9 bases line up with TRBD2. Germline CDR1 is MDHEN and CDR2 is SYDVKM. There are 16 residues in the CDR3. V lost 5 bases, J lost 5 bases, and 11 bases stayed unmatched. The CDR3 sequence is CASSLERGVSGDTQYF. The CDR3 bases are TGTGCCAGCAGTCTCGAGCGGGGGGTTTCTGGAGATACGCAGTATTTT.